What follows describes a single TCR beta chain. Its target is not known. Blood RNA originated from unsorted whole blood, with germline DNA additionally extracted. This entry is derived from a study of tumor-infiltrating lymphocytes in primary liver carcinoma. The CDR3 runs 17 residues. CDR1 and CDR2 (germline): MNHEY, SVGAGI. V shed 4 bases and J 9 bases; nucleotides not matched to a gene: 12. A constant-region primer primed TCR beta cDNA synthesis from roughly 500 ng of total RNA. Each TCR beta library was derived from three nested multiplex PCR rounds that employed slightly modified ARM-PCR. Amplification in the first two PCR rounds was performed using TRBV1-TRBV30 forward primers and a C-beta reverse primer for around 10 cycles each. One entry per CDR3 protein results from TCRdb running MiXCR on the multiplex PCR reads. This table has over 250,000 distinct CDR3 sequences, around three fifths appearing once.

General study findings and limits: Tumor region pairs overlapped more than did tumor-adjacent and tumor-blood pairs. Since sampling was bulk and unsorted, CD4+ and CD8+ repertoires were not compared.

The chain recombines TRBV6-5 with TRBJ2-2; 12 nucleotides agree with TRBD2. This TCR was sampled from a woman in her twenties or thirties with primary liver carcinoma and hepatitis B virus infection. The sample was peripheral blood. The DNA for the CDR3 is TGTGCCAGCAGTTGCCCTCCCCCTAGCGGGAGGGTAAGGGAGCTGTTTTTT. Amino acid sequence: CASSCPPPSGRVRELFF.